These 19 T cell receptor beta chains share one sample of origin, sequenced in a study of a mutant IDH1 vaccine in newly diagnosed glioma. For these TCRs, the target antigens are not known. Stated time point: week 5, during vaccination. Each dose delivered 300 ug of mutant IDH1 20-mer peptide subcutaneously with imiquimod. Profiling relied on immunoSEQ multiplex PCR, and the TCRdb table lists in-frame clones only, not all of them. In the table there are roughly 40,000 clones, 80% to 95% of which are singletons. The input for sequencing was PBMCs, taken from a glioma patient whose treatment included an IDH1 peptide vaccine. Source of these receptors: a man aged 50 to 60 with glioma.

V usage is TRBV7-2 and J usage is TRBJ1-2; TRBD1 might be the D (5 bases). The CDR3 is 14 residues long. V was cut by 3 bases and J by 4 bases, with 12 bases left in between. CDR1 and CDR2 from the germline V gene are SGHTA and FQGNSA. The CDR3 protein is CASSFFGGAYGYTF. The CDR3, as DNA: TGTGCCAGCAGCTTTTTTGGGGGAGCCTATGGCTACACCTTC.

For the CDR3, the DNA is TGTGCCAGCTCACCACCAGGGGCTTCAGTCTCCTACGAGCAGTACTTC. Its translation is CASSPPGASVSYEQYF. J is TRBJ2-7 and V is TRBV18; tentatively, D is TRBD1 (5 bases). Trimming pared 0 bases from V and 0 bases from J, leaving 12 bases between. The CDR3 consists of 16 residues. Germline V gene sequence: CDR1 KGHSH, CDR2 LQKENI.

The chain has TRBV5-1 and TRBJ2-5; possibly TRBD1 for D (6 bases). CDR3 size: 16 residues. V gave up 0 bases and J gave up 5 bases, with 17 bases separating them. Germline CDR1 is SGHRS and CDR2 is YFSETQ. CDR3 nucleotide sequence: TGCGCCAGCAGCTTGGGGACAGACATTAAGGGGGAGACCCAGTACTTC. Its protein is CASSLGTDIKGETQYF.

The chain is built from TRBV19 and TRBJ2-7, with 11 bases matching TRBD2. This CDR3 contains 15 residues. Germline V gene lookup returns CDR1 LNHDA and CDR2 SQIVND (reference sequence). Trimming took 5 bases from V and 2 from J; bases not matched to a gene: 5. For the CDR3, the DNA is TGTGCCAGTAGTCGACTAGCGGGGTACCCCTACGAGCAGTACTTC. Amino acids: CASSRLAGYPYEQYF. Based on the CDR3 plus reference TRBV19 and TRBJ2-7, the full variable domain is DGGITQSPKYLFRKEGQNVTLSCEQNLNHDAMYWYRQDPGQGLRLIYYSQIVNDFQKGDIAEGYSVSREKKESFPLTVTSAQKNPTAFYLCASSRLAGYPYEQYFGPGTRLTVT.

The chain has TRBV4-1 and TRBJ2-2; maybe TRBD2 (8 bases). Per the germline V gene, CDR1 is MGHRA and CDR2 is YSYEKL. This CDR3 has 17 residues. Trimming stripped 4 bases from V and 6 bases from J, with 21 bases between. CDR3 in amino acids: CASSPREGRGGAGELFF. CDR3 DNA: TGCGCCAGCAGCCCCCGGGAGGGTCGAGGGGGCGCCGGGGAGCTGTTTTTT.

The genes are TRBV30 and TRBJ2-7; D call uncertain. Germline values: CDR1 GTSNPN, CDR2 SVGIG (reference sequence). Trimming stripped 0 bases from V and 3 bases from J, with 6 bases between. The CDR3 extends over 12 amino acids. For the CDR3, the DNA is TGTGCCTGGAGTGTTGGTGGCTACGAGCAGTACTTC. Its protein is CAWSVGGYEQYF.

The chain carries TRBV7-9 and TRBJ2-7, with TRBD1 matching over 8 bases. V lost 1 base, J lost 3 bases, and 8 bases stayed unmatched. The germline gives CDR1 SEHNR, CDR2 FQNEAQ (reference sequence). The CDR3 spans 16 residues. In nucleotides, the CDR3 is TGTGCCAGCAGCTTAGTAATCCGGACAGGGTACTACGAGCAGTACTTC. Its protein product is CASSLVIRTGYYEQYF.

V and J are TRBV7-9 and TRBJ1-4, with 8 positions matching TRBD1. The CDR3 contains 15 residues. Germline loops: CDR1 SEHNR, CDR2 FQNEAQ (reference sequence). Unmatched junction bases numbered 9, after V lost 5 bases and J lost 7 bases. This CDR3 is CASSPGQGNIEKLFF. The CDR3 DNA is TGTGCCAGCAGCCCCGGACAGGGTAATATTGAAAAACTGTTTTTT.

The chain links TRBV18 to TRBJ1-4; D gene uncertain. The germline V gene has CDR1 KGHSH and CDR2 LQKENI. Trimming took off 3 bases at V and 0 bases at J, with 5 bases between the two ends. The CDR3 consists of 14 residues. CDR3 sequence reads: CASSPSPTNEKLFF. CDR3 bases: TGTGCCAGCTCACCCTCCCCAACTAATGAAAAACTGTTTTTT.

This chain links TRBV11-3 with TRBJ2-2; TRBD1 agrees at 8 bases. The CDR3 has 20 amino acids. V was pared by 5 bases and J by 0 bases, with 17 bases of the junction left unmatched. Per germline, CDR1 SGHNT and CDR2 YENEEA. The CDR3 bases are TGTGCCAGCAGCGGAATGTCGTGGGCAGGGGGCCCCTCGAACACCGGGGAGCTGTTTTTT. It translates to CASSGMSWAGGPSNTGELFF.

This chain connects TRBV19 to TRBJ2-7; 12 bases fit TRBD2. V lost 6 bases, J lost 2 bases, and 5 bases stayed unmatched. Germline V lookup: CDR1 LNHDA, CDR2 SQIVND (reference sequence). The CDR3 covers 15 residues. The CDR3 loop is CASRRLAGDTYEQYF. The CDR3 DNA sequence: TGTGCCAGTAGGAGACTAGCGGGGGACACCTACGAGCAGTACTTC. The full variable domain, rest sourced from reference TRBV19 and TRBJ2-7, is DGGITQSPKYLFRKEGQNVTLSCEQNLNHDAMYWYRQDPGQGLRLIYYSQIVNDFQKGDIAEGYSVSREKKESFPLTVTSAQKNPTAFYLCASRRLAGDTYEQYFGPGTRLTVT.

This clone came up once. The chain combines TRBV7-9 with TRBJ1-4, with 9 nucleotides matching TRBD1. The germline V gene has CDR1 SEHNR and CDR2 FQNEAQ (reference sequence). This CDR3 is 14 amino acids long. With V trimmed by 4 bases and J by 5 bases, 2 bases remained unmatched. The CDR3 loop reads CASSSGTGNEKLFF. The CDR3 nucleotides read TGTGCCAGCAGCTCCGGGACAGGGAATGAAAAACTGTTTTTT.

As for this clone: The junction does not match germline at one end; this may be a read error. This chain uses TRBV4-3 with TRBJ1-4, with D possibly TRBD1 on 5 matching bases. The CDR3 contains 16 residues. Germline CDR1 LGHNA, CDR2 YSLEER. The CDR3 DNA sequence: TGCGCCAGCAGCCAAGATTGGACGGAGGCGGGGACGGGACTGAATTTT. Translating it yields CASSQDWTEAGTGLNF.

This chain links TRBV25-1 with TRBJ1-1, with 8 bases aligning to TRBD1. V lost 4 bases, J lost 6 bases, and 13 bases stayed unmatched. Germline V lookup: CDR1 MGHDK, CDR2 SYGVNS. The CDR3 extends over 16 amino acids. The CDR3 DNA sequence: TGTGCCAGCAGTGCCTGGGAGGACAGGGAACCTTCTGAAGCTTTCTTT. As protein: CASSAWEDREPSEAFF.

The chain couples TRBV2 to TRBJ2-1; possibly TRBD2 for D (7 bases). The CDR3 is 15 amino acids. Germline V lookup: CDR1 SNHLY, CDR2 FYNNEI. Trimming shortened V by 7 bases and J by 7 bases, and 20 bases separated the two germline ends. The CDR3 sequence is CASTPRGAGRNEQFF. CDR3 DNA sequence: TGTGCCAGCACTCCCCGGGGGGCGGGAAGAAATGAGCAGTTCTTC.

The V call is TRBV5-2, the J call TRBJ2-5; TRBD2, the table's D call, lacks a check against the DNA. TRBV5-2 is a pseudogene segment. CDR3 size: 16 residues. The DNA for the CDR3 is TGTGCCAGCAGCCAAGATCCGGGTAGCGGGGGAGGGACCCAGTACTTC. Translation gives CASSQDPGSGGGTQYF.

The rearrangement joins TRBV27 to TRBJ2-7; tentative D call: TRBD2 (5 bases). The CDR3 is 14 amino acids. Per the germline V gene, CDR1 is MNHEY and CDR2 is SMNVEV (reference sequence). V lost 7 bases and J lost 1, with 14 bases in between. DNA for the CDR3: TGTGCCAGCATCCCGTACCCGGGGTCCTACGAGCAGTACTTC. This sequence encodes CASIPYPGSYEQYF.

The chain joins TRBV29-1 to TRBJ1-1; the D is unclear. Germline CDR1 is SQVTM and CDR2 is ANQGSEA. Trimming left V 5 bases short and J 2 bases short, with 9 bases between. This CDR3 comprises 12 residues. The CDR3 reads CSVTDGNTEAFF. CDR3 DNA: TGCAGCGTTACCGACGGCAACACTGAAGCTTTCTTT.

This clone was detected once. This chain's CDR3 is CASNRNGDYYEQYF. For the CDR3, the DNA is TGCGCCAGCAATAGGAACGGGGACTACTACGAGCAGTACTTC. The genes are TRBV5-1 and TRBJ2-7; TRBD2 matches at 7 bases. This CDR3 contains 14 residues. Germline loops: CDR1 SGHRS, CDR2 YFSETQ. Germline trimming cut 6 bases from V and 3 bases from J; bases unmatched to any gene: 9.